This paragraph reports one T cell receptor beta chain. Its antigen remains unidentified. Regarding donors, all were healthy bone marrow donors. The germline V and J ends were trimmed by 8 bases and 0 bases, with 15 bases remaining between them. Germline V lookup: CDR1 MDHEN, CDR2 SYDVKM. The CDR3 length is 15 residues. The data belong to a study of cytomegalovirus exposure and HLA in healthy donors. Study outcomes and limitations: The study dropped some indistinguishable V segments, TRBV6-2 and TRBV6-3 among them.

PCR was performed using 60 Vbeta and 13 Jbeta primers. TCRdb's copy holds only in-frame clones and misses some; the assay was immunoSEQ multiplex PCR. The table for this sample gives under 45,000 clones. The gene calls are TRBV28 and TRBJ2-3, with TRBD2 as a possible D gene (6 bases). The sequencing input was PBMCs. The clonotype was recovered from a male donor in good health and CMV-seronegative. For the CDR3, the DNA is TGTGCCAGCGGGAGGAAGTTCGCTAGCACAGATACGCAGTATTTT. It is translated as CASGRKFASTDTQYF.